These 18 T cell receptor beta chains were all obtained from the same sample, sequenced in a study of T cell changes during pregnancy in multiple sclerosis. Clones were sequenced by immunoSEQ multiplex PCR, and TCRdb holds only the in-frame ones, with some missing. The sample records some 61,000 clones, about 90% being singletons. This specimen was peripheral blood, taken in the second trimester of pregnancy. Receptor source: a female donor with multiple sclerosis, enrolled in a pregnancy study.

The chain is built from TRBV15 and TRBJ2-7; TRBD1 agrees at 9 bases. V lost 9 bases and J lost 3; bases outside the gene matches: 3. Germline V CDR1 and CDR2: LNHNV, YYDKDF (reference sequence). The CDR3 loop spans 12 amino acids. The DNA for the CDR3 is TGTGCCACGGGACAGGGATTCTACGAGCAGTACTTC. Its protein product is CATGQGFYEQYF.

The gene calls are TRBV28 and TRBJ1-2; D remains unclear. From germline, CDR1 is MDHEN and CDR2 SYDVKM. This CDR3 spans 16 amino acids. V shed 2 bases and J shed 4 bases, with 17 bases lying between them. CDR3 region: CASSLMRVRGSYGYTF. In nucleotides, the CDR3 is TGTGCCAGCAGTTTAATGAGGGTTCGCGGAAGCTATGGCTACACCTTC.

This chain links TRBV11-2 with TRBJ2-3, with 12 positions matching TRBD2. J lost 0 bases, V lost 3 bases, and 7 bases had no gene match. From germline, CDR1 is SGHAT and CDR2 FQNNGV. The CDR3 consists of 18 residues. CDR3: CASSFTLAGGFSTDTQYF. CDR3 coding DNA: TGTGCCAGCAGCTTCACACTAGCGGGGGGTTTTAGCACAGATACGCAGTATTTT. Full variable domain (missing parts from reference TRBV11-2 and TRBJ2-3): EAGVAQSPRYKIIEKRQSVAFWCNPISGHATLYWYQQILGQGPKLLIQFQNNGVVDDSQLPKDRFSAERLKGVDSTLKIQPAKLEDSAVYLCASSFTLAGGFSTDTQYFGPGTRLTVL.

V is TRBV7-3 and J is TRBJ2-7; a weak D match, TRBD1 (6 bases). The CDR3 loop spans 13 amino acids. Trimming removed 4 bases at V and 4 bases at J, with 11 bases between. The germline gives CDR1 SGHTA, CDR2 FQGTGA. CDR3 nucleotides: TGTGCCAGCAGCTCTGACAGGCTTTACGAGCAGTACTTC. This encodes CASSSDRLYEQYF.

The chain joins TRBV30 to TRBJ1-2; perhaps TRBD1 as D (5 bases). This CDR3 is built from 17 residues. Germline assignment: CDR1 GTSNPN and CDR2 SVGIG (reference sequence). The ends were cut back, 2 bases at V and 4 bases at J, with 23 bases in the middle. The CDR3 region has the DNA TGTGCCTGGAGTCAAATGTTGGGGCTGACAGTCCCCTATGGCTACACCTTC. It translates to CAWSQMLGLTVPYGYTF.

The rearrangement joins TRBV27 to TRBJ2-6, with D possibly being TRBD1 (5 bases). This CDR3 is 16 amino acids long. V lost 4 bases and J 2 bases, leaving 12 bases between the germline ends. CDR1 and CDR2 from the germline V gene are MNHEY and SMNVEV (reference sequence). CDR3 residues: CASSSYRQTGANVLTF. The CDR3 DNA is TGTGCCAGCAGTTCCTATAGACAGACTGGGGCCAACGTCCTGACTTTC.

As concerns this clone: At one of its ends the junction is not consistent with the germline gene, which may arise from a read error. V and J are TRBV6-1 and TRBJ2-7, with 10 bases matching TRBD1. This CDR3 has 15 residues. CDR1 MNHNS and CDR2 SASEGT come from the germline V gene. CDR3 protein: CASSVSTGGDAGAAF. CDR3 nucleotides: TGTGCCAGCAGTGTCTCGACAGGGGGCGACGCCGGGGCAGCCTTC.

J is TRBJ2-7 and V is TRBV27; D is possibly TRBD1 (6 bases). Germline V gene lookup returns CDR1 MNHEY and CDR2 SMNVEV (reference sequence). There are 12 residues in the CDR3. V lost 6 bases, J lost 3 bases, and 9 bases lay in between. CDR3 region: CASSLGGYEQYF. CDR3 in DNA: TGTGCCAGCAGCCTAGGGGGCTACGAGCAGTACTTC.

CDR3 region: CASSRDRVDEAFF. The CDR3 DNA follows: TGTGCCAGCAGCCGTGACAGGGTGGATGAAGCTTTCTTT. The rearrangement links TRBV5-4 to TRBJ1-1, with 7 positions matching TRBD1. With 4 bases clipped from V and 7 bases from J, the junction kept 7 bases outside the gene matches. CDR3 length: 13 residues. CDR1 is SGHNT, CDR2 YYREEE, per germline (reference sequence).

The chain combines TRBV10-3 with TRBJ2-1; 12 bases line up with TRBD2. V was clipped by 6 bases and J by 8 bases; unmatched bases: 8. CDR3 length: 15 amino acids. The germline gives CDR1 ENHRY, CDR2 SYGVKD. As DNA, the CDR3 is TGTGCCATCAGCGGGACTAGCGGGCTGCCTGATGAGCAGTTCTTC. It translates to CAISGTSGLPDEQFF.

This clone was counted once. The chain combines TRBV4-3 with TRBJ2-4; D is perhaps TRBD2 (6 bases). CDR1 LGHNA and CDR2 YSLEER come from the germline V gene. V lost 0 bases and J lost 2, with 14 bases in between. This CDR3 contains 17 residues. Written as DNA, the CDR3 is TGCGCCAGCAGCCAAGATTTGTCGGAGGGCCCCAAAAACATTCAGTACTTC. Translated: CASSQDLSEGPKNIQYF.

Only a few counts were recorded for this clone. The rearrangement uses TRBV4-1 and TRBJ1-2, with TRBD1 matching 11 bases. This CDR3 contains 17 residues. The germline V gene has CDR1 MGHRA and CDR2 YSYEKL. V dropped 4 bases and J dropped 7; count of bases not matched to a gene: 14. The CDR3, as DNA: TGCGCCAGCAGCCTCCTCGACCGGCGGGGACAGGGGGTTGGCTACACCTTC. Translated: CASSLLDRRGQGVGYTF.

This sequence joins TRBV30 and TRBJ1-1; 9 bases agree with TRBD1. Germline V gene data show CDR1 as GTSNPN and CDR2 as SVGIG (reference sequence). This CDR3 region has 14 residues. V was clipped by 1 base and J by 4 bases; unmatched bases: 4. CDR3 DNA sequence: TGTGCCTGGAGTGCACAGGGGGCGTCCACTGAAGCTTTCTTT. Translated, it gives CAWSAQGASTEAFF. Using reference TRBV30 and TRBJ1-1 for the parts outside the CDR3, the full variable domain is SQTIHQWPATLVQPVGSPLSLECTVEGTSNPNLYWYRQAAGRGLQLLFYSVGIGQISSEVPQNLSASRPQDRQFILSSKKLLLSDSGFYLCAWSAQGASTEAFFGQGTRLTVV.

The chain combines TRBV7-9 with TRBJ2-3, with 9 bases aligning to TRBD2. This CDR3 region has 16 residues. V trimming: 6 bases; J trimming: 4 bases; junction bases outside the gene matches: 11. Germline V gene lookup returns CDR1 SEHNR and CDR2 FQNEAQ (reference sequence). CDR3 loop: CASRPWAGGQADTQYF. The DNA of the CDR3 is TGTGCCAGCAGACCCTGGGCGGGGGGGCAGGCAGATACGCAGTATTTT.

The V gene is TRBV5-5, the J gene TRBJ1-2, with TRBD1 as a possible D gene (5 bases). CDR1 is SGHKS, CDR2 YYEKEE, per germline (reference sequence). The CDR3 is 15 residues long. V was trimmed by 3 bases and J by 2 bases, leaving 14 bases between them. In nucleotides, the CDR3 is TGTGCCAGCAGCTGGACGGACATGATCAACTATGGCTACACCTTC. Amino acids: CASSWTDMINYGYTF.

The chain is built from TRBV6-5 and TRBJ1-2, with 10 bases fitting TRBD1. With 6 bases clipped from V and 3 bases from J, the junction kept 7 bases outside the gene matches. Per the germline V gene, CDR1 is MNHEY and CDR2 is SVGAGI. CDR3 length: 15 amino acids. The CDR3 spells CASSSPDRGDYGYTF. CDR3 sequence (DNA): TGTGCCAGCAGCTCCCCGGACAGGGGGGACTATGGCTACACCTTC.

The genes are TRBV7-2 and TRBJ2-3; D not certain. V dropped 7 bases and J dropped 2 bases, with 7 bases sitting between them. The germline gives CDR1 SGHTA, CDR2 FQGNSA. The CDR3 runs to 12 residues. The CDR3 bases are TGTGCCAGCACTAGGTTCACAGATACGCAGTATTTT. This encodes CASTRFTDTQYF.

The CDR3 nucleotides are TGCGCCAGCAGCCGGCCTGGGGGCCCTGGAAACACCATATATTTT. Its protein is CASSRPGGPGNTIYF. V and J are TRBV4-1 and TRBJ1-3, with D possibly matching TRBD1 (6 bases). Trimming left V 4 bases short and J 2 bases short, with 12 bases between. Germline V gene data show CDR1 as MGHRA and CDR2 as YSYEKL. The CDR3 covers 15 residues.